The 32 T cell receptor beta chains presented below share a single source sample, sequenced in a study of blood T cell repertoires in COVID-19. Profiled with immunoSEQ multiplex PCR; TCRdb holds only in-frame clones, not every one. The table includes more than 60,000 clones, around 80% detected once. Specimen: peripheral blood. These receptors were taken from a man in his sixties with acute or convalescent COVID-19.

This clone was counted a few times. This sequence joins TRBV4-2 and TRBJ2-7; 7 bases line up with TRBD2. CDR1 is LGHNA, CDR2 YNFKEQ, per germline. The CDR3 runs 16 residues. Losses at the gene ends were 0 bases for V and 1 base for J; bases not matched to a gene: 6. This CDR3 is CASSQERTRVSYEQYF. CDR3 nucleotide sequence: TGTGCCAGCAGCCAAGAAAGGACTAGAGTTTCCTACGAGCAGTACTTC.

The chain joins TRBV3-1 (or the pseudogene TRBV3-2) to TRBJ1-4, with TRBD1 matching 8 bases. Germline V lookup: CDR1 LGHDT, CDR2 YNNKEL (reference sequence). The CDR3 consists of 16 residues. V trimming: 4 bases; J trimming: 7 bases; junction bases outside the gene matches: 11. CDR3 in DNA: TGTGCCAGCAGCCTATGGCAGGGGGCTAATAGTGAAAAACTGTTTTTT. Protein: CASSLWQGANSEKLFF.

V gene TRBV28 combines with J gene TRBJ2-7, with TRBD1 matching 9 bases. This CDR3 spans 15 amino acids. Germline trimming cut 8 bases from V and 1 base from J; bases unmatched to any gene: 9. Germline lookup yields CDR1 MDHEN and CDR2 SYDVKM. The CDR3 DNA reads TGTGCCAGCTCATTAGCCGGGACAGGGTCCTACGAGCAGTACTTC. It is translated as CASSLAGTGSYEQYF. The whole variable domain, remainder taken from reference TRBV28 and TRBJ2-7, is DVKVTQSSRYLVKRTGEKVFLECVQDMDHENMFWYRQDPGLGLRLIYFSYDVKMKEKGDIPEGYSVSREKKERFSLILESASTNQTSMYLCASSLAGTGSYEQYFGPGTRLTVT.

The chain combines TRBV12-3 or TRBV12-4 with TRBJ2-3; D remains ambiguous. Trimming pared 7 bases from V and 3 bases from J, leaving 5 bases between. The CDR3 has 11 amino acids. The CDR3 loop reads CASTRTDTQYF. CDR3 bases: TGTGCCAGCACCCGGACAGATACGCAGTATTTT.

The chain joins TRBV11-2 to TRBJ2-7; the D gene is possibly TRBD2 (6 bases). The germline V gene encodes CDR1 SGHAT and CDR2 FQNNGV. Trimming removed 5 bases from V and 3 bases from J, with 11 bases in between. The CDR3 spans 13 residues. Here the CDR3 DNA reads TGTGCCAGCAGCCCCCGGACTAACTACGAGCAGTACTTC. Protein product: CASSPRTNYEQYF.

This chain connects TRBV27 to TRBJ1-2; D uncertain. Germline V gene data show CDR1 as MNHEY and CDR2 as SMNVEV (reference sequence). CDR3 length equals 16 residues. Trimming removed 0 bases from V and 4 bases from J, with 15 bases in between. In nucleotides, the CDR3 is TGTGCCAGCAGTTTATCCCACCCGGGTTCAACCTATGGCTACACCTTC. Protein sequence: CASSLSHPGSTYGYTF.

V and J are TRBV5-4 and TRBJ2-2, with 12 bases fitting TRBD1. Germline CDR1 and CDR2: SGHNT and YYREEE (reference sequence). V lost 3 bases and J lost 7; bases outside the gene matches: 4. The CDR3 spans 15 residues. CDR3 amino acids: CASSSGTGGFGELFF. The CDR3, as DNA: TGTGCCAGCAGCTCCGGGACAGGGGGCTTCGGGGAGCTGTTTTTT.

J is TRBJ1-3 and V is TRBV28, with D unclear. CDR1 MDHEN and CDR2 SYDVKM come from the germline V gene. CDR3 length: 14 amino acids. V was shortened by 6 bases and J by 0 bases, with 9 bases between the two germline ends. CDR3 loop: CASSTMSSGNTIYF. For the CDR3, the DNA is TGTGCCAGCAGCACCATGAGCTCTGGAAACACCATATATTTT. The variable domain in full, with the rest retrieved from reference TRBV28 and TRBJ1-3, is DVKVTQSSRYLVKRTGEKVFLECVQDMDHENMFWYRQDPGLGLRLIYFSYDVKMKEKGDIPEGYSVSREKKERFSLILESASTNQTSMYLCASSTMSSGNTIYFGEGSWLTVV.

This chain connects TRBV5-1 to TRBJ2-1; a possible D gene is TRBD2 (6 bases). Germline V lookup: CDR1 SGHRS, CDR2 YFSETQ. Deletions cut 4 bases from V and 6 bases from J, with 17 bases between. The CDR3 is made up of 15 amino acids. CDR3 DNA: TGCGCCAGCAGCCTAATTCTGCGGGATCGCAATGAGCAGTTCTTC. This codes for CASSLILRDRNEQFF.

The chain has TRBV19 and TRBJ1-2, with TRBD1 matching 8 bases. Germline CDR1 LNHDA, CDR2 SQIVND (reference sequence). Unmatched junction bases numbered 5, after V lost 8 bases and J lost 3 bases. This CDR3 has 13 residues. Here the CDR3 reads CASQTGVHYGYTF. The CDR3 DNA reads TGTGCCAGTCAGACAGGGGTGCACTATGGCTACACCTTC.

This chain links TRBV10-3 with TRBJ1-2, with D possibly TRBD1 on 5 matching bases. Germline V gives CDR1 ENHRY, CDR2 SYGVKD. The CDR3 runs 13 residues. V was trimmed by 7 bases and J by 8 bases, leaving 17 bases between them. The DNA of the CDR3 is TGTGCCATCAACACACAGGCGGCGGGGGGCTACACCTTC. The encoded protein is CAINTQAAGGYTF.

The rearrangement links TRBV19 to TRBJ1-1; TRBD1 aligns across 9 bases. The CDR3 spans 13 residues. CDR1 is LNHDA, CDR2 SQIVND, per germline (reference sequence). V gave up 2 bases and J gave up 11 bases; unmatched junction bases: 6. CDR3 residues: CASSIRTGESAFF. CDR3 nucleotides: TGTGCCAGTAGTATACGGACAGGGGAGTCGGCTTTCTTT. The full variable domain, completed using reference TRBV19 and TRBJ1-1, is DGGITQSPKYLFRKEGQNVTLSCEQNLNHDAMYWYRQDPGQGLRLIYYSQIVNDFQKGDIAEGYSVSREKKESFPLTVTSAQKNPTAFYLCASSIRTGESAFFGQGTRLTVV.

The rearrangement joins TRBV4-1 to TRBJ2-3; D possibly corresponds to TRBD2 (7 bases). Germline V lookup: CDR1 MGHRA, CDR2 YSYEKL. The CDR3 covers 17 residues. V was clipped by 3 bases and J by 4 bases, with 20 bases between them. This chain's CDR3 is CASSHVGHTRGADTQYF. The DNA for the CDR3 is TGCGCCAGCAGCCATGTGGGACACACTCGGGGGGCAGATACGCAGTATTTT.

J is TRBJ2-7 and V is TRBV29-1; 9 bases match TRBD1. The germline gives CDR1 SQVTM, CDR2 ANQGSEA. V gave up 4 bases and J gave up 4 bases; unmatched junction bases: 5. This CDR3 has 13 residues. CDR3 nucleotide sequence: TGCAGCGTTGGAGGGACAGGGACTTACGAGCAGTACTTC. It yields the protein CSVGGTGTYEQYF.

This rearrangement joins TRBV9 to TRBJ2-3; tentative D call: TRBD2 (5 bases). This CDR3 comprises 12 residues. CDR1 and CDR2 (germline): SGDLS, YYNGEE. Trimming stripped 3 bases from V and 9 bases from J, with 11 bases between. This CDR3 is CASSASEETQYF. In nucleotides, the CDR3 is TGTGCCAGCAGCGCCTCGGAGGAAACGCAGTATTTT.

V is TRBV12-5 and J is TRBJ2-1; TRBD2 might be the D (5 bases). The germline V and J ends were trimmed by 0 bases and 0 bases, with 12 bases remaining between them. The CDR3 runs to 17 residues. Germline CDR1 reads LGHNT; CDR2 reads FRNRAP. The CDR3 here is CASGLVLGQDSYNEQFF. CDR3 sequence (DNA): TGTGCTAGTGGTTTGGTACTAGGTCAGGACTCCTACAATGAGCAGTTCTTC. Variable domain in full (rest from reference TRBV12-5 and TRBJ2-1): DARVTQTPRHKVTEMGQEVTMRCQPILGHNTVFWYRQTMMQGLELLAYFRNRAPLDDSGMPKDRFSAEMPDATLATLKIQPSEPRDSAVYFCASGLVLGQDSYNEQFFGPGTRLTVL.

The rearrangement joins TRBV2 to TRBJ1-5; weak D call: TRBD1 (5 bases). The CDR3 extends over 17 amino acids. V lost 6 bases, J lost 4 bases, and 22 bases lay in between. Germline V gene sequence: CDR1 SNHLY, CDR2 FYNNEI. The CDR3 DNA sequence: TGTGCCAGCAGAATAGAACCGGGATCGGGGGGAAATCAGCCCCAGCATTTT. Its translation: CASRIEPGSGGNQPQHF.

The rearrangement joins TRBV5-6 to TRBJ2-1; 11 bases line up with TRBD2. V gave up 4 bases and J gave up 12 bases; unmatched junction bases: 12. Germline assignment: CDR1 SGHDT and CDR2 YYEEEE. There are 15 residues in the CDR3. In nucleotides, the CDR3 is TGTGCCAGCAGCGTGGGACTAGCGGCCCGGGGGGGGCAGTTCTTC. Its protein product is CASSVGLAARGGQFF.

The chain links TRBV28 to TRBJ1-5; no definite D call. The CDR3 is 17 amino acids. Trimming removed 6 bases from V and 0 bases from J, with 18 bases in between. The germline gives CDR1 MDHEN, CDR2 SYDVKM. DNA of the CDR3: TGTGCCAGCAGCTCGATGGCAGCACAGTATAGCAATCAGCCCCAGCATTTT. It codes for CASSSMAAQYSNQPQHF. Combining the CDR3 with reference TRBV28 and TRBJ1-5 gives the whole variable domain DVKVTQSSRYLVKRTGEKVFLECVQDMDHENMFWYRQDPGLGLRLIYFSYDVKMKEKGDIPEGYSVSREKKERFSLILESASTNQTSMYLCASSSMAAQYSNQPQHFGDGTRLSIL.

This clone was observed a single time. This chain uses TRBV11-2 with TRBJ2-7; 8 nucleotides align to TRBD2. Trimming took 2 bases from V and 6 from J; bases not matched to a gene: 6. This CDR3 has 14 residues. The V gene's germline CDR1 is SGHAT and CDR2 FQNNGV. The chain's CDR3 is CASSLQAGVGEQYF. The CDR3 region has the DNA TGTGCCAGCAGCTTACAAGCGGGAGTTGGCGAGCAGTACTTC.

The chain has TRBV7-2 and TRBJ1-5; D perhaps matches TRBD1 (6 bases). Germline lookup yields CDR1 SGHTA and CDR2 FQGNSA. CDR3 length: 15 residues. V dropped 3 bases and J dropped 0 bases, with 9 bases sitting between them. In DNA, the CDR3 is TGTGCCAGCAGCTTTCAACAGGGTAGCAATCAGCCCCAGCATTTT. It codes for CASSFQQGSNQPQHF.

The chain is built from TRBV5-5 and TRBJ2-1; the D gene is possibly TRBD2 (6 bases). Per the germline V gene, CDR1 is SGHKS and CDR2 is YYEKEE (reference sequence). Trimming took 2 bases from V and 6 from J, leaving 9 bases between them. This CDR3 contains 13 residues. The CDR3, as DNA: TGTGCCAGCAGCTTAGGGACTTTCAATGAGCAGTTCTTC. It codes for CASSLGTFNEQFF.

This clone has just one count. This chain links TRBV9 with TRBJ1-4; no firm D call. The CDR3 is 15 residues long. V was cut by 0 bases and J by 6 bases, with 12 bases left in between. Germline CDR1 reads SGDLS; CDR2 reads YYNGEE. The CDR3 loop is CASSVEGRWDEKLFF. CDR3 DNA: TGTGCCAGCAGCGTAGAAGGCAGGTGGGATGAAAAACTGTTTTTT.

The CDR3 loop reads CASSGVQVAGRNEQFF. The CDR3 DNA reads as TGTGCCAGCAGTGGGGTTCAGGTAGCGGGAAGGAATGAGCAGTTCTTC. The rearrangement joins TRBV7-2 to TRBJ2-1, with 8 bases that match TRBD2. CDR1 and CDR2 from the germline V gene are SGHTA and FQGNSA. The CDR3 is made up of 16 amino acids. V gave up 6 bases and J gave up 7 bases; unmatched junction bases: 14.

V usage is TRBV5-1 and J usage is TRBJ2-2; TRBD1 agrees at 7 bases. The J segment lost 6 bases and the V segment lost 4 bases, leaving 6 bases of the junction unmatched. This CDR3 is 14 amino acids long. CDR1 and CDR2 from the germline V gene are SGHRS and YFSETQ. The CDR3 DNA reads TGCGCCAGCAGCCGACAGGGCGACCCCGGGGAGCTGTTTTTT. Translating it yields CASSRQGDPGELFF.

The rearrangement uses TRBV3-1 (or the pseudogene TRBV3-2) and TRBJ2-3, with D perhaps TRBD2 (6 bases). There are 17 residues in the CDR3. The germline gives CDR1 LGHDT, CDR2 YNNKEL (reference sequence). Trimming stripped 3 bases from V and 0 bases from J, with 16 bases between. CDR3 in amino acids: CASSQAQRVSSTDTQYF. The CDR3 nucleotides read TGTGCCAGCAGCCAGGCCCAGCGGGTTTCTAGCACAGATACGCAGTATTTT.

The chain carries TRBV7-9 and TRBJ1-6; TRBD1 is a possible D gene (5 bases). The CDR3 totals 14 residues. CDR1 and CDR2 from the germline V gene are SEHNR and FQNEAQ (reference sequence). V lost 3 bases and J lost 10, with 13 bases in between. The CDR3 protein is CASSFGRENSPLHF. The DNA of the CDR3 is TGTGCCAGCAGCTTCGGCAGGGAAAACTCACCCCTCCACTTT.

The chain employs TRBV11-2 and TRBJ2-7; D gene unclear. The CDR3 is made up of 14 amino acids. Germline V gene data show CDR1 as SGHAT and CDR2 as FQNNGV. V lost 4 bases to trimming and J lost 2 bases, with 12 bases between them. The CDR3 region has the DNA TGTGCCAGCAGCTCAGACGGCGGAACCTACGAGCAGTACTTC. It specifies CASSSDGGTYEQYF.

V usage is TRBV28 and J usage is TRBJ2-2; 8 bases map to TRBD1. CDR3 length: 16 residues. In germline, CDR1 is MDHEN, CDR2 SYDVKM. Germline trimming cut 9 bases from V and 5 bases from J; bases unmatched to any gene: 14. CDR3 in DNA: TGTGCCAGTTTACAGGGGGTTCTTTTGAAAACCGGGGAGCTGTTTTTT. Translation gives CASLQGVLLKTGELFF.

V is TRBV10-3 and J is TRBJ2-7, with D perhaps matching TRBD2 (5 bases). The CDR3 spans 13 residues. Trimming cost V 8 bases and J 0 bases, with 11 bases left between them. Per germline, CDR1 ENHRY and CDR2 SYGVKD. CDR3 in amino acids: CAIGEMSSYEQYF. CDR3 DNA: TGTGCCATCGGGGAGATGAGCTCCTACGAGCAGTACTTC.

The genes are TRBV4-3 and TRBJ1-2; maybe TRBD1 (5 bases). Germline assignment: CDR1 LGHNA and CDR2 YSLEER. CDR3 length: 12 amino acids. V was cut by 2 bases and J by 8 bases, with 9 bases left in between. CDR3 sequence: CASSQNKGGYTF. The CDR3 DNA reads TGCGCCAGCAGCCAAAACAAGGGGGGCTACACCTTC.

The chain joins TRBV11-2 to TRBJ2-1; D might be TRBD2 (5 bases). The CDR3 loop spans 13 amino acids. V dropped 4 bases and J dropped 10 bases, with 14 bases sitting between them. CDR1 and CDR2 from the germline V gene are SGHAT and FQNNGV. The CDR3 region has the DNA TGTGCCAGCAGCTCTGGTAGCGAGGGCGAGCAGTTCTTC. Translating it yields CASSSGSEGEQFF.